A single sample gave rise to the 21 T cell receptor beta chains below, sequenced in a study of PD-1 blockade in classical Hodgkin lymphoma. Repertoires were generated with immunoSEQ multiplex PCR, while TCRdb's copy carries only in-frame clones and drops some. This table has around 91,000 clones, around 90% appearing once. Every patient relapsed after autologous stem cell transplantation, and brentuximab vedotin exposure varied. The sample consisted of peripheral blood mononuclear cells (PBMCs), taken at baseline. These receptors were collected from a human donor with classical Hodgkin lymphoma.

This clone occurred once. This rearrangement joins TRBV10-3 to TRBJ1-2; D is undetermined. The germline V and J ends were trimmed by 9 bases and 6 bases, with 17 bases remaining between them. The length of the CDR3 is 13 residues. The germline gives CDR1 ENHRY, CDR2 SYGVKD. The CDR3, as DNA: TGTGCCATTGGAACGGGCCCCGGGGATGGCTACACCTTC. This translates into CAIGTGPGDGYTF.

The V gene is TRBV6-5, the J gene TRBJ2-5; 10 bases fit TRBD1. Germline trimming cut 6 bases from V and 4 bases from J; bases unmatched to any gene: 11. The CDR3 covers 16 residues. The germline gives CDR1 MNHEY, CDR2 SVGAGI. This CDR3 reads CASRYRRDRGGETQYF. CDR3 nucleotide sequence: TGTGCCAGCAGGTACCGGCGGGACAGGGGAGGAGAGACCCAGTACTTC.

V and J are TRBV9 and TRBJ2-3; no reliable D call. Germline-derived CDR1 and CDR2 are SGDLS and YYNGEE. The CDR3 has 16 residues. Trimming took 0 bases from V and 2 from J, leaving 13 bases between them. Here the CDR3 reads CASSVAATGITDTQYF. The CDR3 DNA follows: TGTGCCAGCAGCGTAGCGGCTACCGGCATCACAGATACGCAGTATTTT.

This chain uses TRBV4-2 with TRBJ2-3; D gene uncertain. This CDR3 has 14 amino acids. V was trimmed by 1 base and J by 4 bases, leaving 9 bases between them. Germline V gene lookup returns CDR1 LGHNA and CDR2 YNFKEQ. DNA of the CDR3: TGTGCCAGCAGCCAAGTAGCCCCACCAGATACGCAGTATTTT. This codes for CASSQVAPPDTQYF.

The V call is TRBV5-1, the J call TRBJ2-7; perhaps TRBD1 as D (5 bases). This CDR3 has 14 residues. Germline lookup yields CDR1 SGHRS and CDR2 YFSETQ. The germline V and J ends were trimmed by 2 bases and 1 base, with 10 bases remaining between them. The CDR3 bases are TGCGCCAGCAGCTTAGAGGCAGGGTCCTACGAGCAGTACTTC. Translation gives CASSLEAGSYEQYF.

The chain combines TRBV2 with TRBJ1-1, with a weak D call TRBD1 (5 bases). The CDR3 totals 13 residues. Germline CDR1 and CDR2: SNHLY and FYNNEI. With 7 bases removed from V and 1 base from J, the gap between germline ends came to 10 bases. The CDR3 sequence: CASKEQANTEAFF. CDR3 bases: TGTGCCAGCAAAGAACAGGCGAACACTGAAGCTTTCTTT.

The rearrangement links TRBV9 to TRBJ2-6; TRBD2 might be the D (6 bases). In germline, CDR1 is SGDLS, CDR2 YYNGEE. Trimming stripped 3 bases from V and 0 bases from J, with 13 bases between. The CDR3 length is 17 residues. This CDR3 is CASSDTMGGSGANVLTF. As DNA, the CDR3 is TGTGCCAGCAGCGACACCATGGGGGGCTCTGGGGCCAACGTCCTGACTTTC. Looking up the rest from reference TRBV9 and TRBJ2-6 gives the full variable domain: DSGVTQTPKHLITATGQRVTLRCSPRSGDLSVYWYQQSLDQGLQFLIQYYNGEERAKGNILERFSAQQFPDLHSELNLSSLELGDSALYFCASSDTMGGSGANVLTFGAGSRLTVL.

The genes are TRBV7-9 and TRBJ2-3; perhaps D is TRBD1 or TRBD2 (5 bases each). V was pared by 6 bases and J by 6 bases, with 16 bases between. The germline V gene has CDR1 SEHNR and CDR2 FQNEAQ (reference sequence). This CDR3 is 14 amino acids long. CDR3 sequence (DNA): TGTGCCAGCAGTTCTGGGGCCTCGGGGGATACGCAGTATTTT. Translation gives CASSSGASGDTQYF.

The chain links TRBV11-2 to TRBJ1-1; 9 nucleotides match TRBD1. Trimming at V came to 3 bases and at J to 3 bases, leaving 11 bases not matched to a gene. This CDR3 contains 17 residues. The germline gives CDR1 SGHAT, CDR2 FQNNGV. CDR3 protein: CASSLGDRDFAYTEAFF. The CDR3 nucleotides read TGTGCCAGCAGCTTGGGGGACAGGGACTTTGCGTACACTGAAGCTTTCTTT.

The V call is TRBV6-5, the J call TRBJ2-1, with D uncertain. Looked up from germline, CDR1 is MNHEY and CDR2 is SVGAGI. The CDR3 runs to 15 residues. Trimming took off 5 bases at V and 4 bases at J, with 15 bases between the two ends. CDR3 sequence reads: CASSPSSGPYNEQFF. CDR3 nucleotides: TGTGCCAGCAGTCCCTCCTCAGGCCCTTACAATGAGCAGTTCTTC.

The CDR3 here is CASSVWRGDEQFF. Here the CDR3 DNA reads TGCGCCAGCAGTGTTTGGAGGGGGGATGAGCAGTTCTTC. V and J are TRBV10-2 and TRBJ2-1, with D possibly being TRBD1 or TRBD2 (6 bases each). This CDR3 contains 13 residues. Trimming took off 4 bases at V and 8 bases at J, with 12 bases between the two ends. CDR1 and CDR2 (germline): WSHSY, SAAADI.

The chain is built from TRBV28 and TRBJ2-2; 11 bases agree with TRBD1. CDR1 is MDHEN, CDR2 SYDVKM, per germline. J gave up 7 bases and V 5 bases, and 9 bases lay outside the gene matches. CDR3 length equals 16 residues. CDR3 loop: CASSPAGQGVVGELFF. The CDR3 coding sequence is TGTGCCAGCAGTCCCGCGGGACAGGGGGTGGTCGGGGAGCTGTTTTTT.

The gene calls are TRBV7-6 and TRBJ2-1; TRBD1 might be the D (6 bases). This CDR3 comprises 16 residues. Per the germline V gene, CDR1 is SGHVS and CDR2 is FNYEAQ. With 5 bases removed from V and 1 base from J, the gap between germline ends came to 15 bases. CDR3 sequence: CASSGQGSLSYNEQFF. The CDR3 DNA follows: TGTGCCAGCAGCGGCCAGGGGTCCCTTTCCTACAATGAGCAGTTCTTC.

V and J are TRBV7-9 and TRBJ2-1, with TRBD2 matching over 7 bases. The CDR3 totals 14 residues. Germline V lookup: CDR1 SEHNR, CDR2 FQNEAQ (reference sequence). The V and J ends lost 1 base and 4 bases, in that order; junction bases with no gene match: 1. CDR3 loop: CASSLGGGYNEQFF. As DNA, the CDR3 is TGTGCCAGCAGCTTAGGCGGGGGATACAATGAGCAGTTCTTC.

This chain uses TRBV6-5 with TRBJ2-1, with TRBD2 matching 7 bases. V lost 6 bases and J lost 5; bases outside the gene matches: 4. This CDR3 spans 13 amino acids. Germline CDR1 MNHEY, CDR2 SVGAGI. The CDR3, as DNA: TGTGCCAGCAGGGAGGGAGGGGACAATGAGCAGTTCTTC. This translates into CASREGGDNEQFF.

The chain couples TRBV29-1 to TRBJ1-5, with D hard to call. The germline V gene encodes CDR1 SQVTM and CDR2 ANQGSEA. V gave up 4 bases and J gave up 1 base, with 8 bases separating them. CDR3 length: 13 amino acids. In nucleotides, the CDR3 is TGCAGCGTTGCATGGCGGAGCAATCAGCCCCAGCATTTT. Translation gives CSVAWRSNQPQHF.

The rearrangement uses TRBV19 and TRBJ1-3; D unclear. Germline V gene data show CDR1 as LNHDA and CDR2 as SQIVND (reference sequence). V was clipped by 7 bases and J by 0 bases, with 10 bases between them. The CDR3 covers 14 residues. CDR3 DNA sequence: TGTGCCAGTAACCCTGAAAGCTCTGGAAACACCATATATTTT. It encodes CASNPESSGNTIYF.

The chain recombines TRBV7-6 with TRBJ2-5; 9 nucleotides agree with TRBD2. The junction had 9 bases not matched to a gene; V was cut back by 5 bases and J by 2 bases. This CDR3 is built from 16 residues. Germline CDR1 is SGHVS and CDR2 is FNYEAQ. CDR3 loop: CASSARLAEIQETQYF. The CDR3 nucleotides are TGTGCCAGCAGCGCGAGACTAGCGGAGATACAAGAGACCCAGTACTTC.

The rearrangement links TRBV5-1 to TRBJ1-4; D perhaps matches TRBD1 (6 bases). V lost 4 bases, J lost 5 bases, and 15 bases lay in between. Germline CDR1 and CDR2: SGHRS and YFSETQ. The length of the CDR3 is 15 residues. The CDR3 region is CASSPLTGKNEKLFF. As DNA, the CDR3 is TGCGCCAGCAGCCCTCTGACAGGAAAAAATGAAAAACTGTTTTTT.

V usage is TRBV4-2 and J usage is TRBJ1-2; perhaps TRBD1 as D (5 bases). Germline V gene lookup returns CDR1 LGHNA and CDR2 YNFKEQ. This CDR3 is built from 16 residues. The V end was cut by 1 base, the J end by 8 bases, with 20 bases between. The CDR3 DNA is TGTGCCAGCAGCCAAGGACAAAGACAGCCCGCGCAAGGCTACACCTTC. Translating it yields CASSQGQRQPAQGYTF.

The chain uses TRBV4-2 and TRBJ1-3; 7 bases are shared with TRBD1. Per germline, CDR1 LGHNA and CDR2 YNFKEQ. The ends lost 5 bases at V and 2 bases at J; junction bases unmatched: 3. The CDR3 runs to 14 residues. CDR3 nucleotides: TGTGCCAGCAGCGAAAGGGGGCCTGGAAACACCATATATTTT. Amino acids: CASSERGPGNTIYF.